The clone carrying this TCR beta chain was seen many times. Its specificity is unknown. This specimen belongs to a study of T cells in Graves' hyperthyroidism and ophthalmopathy. Ophthalmopathy cases scored 3 or more on the Clinical Activity Score and 4 or more on NOSPECS grade, with duration below 3 months. Study results and limitations: Ophthalmopathy cases were set apart from stable hyperthyroidism by a 13 V-J model. Most thyroid clonotypes that were expanded above 0.001 also turned up in blood.

The germline CDR1 and CDR2 sequences are MNHEY and SMNVEV (reference sequence). V lost 2 bases, J lost 5 bases, and 12 bases lay in between. The CDR3 has 15 amino acids. Amplified TCR beta CDR3 regions derived from RNA transcripts. During a first-round RT-PCR of the TCR CDR3, the HTBI primer set was used. TCRdb recomputed calls from the multiplex PCR reads with MiXCR, one row per CDR3 protein. The sample contains under 350,000 distinct CDR3 sequences, more than 15% of which appear only once. Sequencing used blood. The receptor was isolated from an older woman with Graves' ophthalmopathy. V is TRBV27 and J is TRBJ2-2; D is unclear. The CDR3 loop is CASSLGSSGTGELFF. The CDR3 DNA sequence: TGTGCCAGCAGTTTAGGCTCCTCCGGAACCGGGGAGCTGTTTTTT.